This is a list of T cell receptor beta chains from one sample in a study of Graves' ophthalmopathy and Graves' hyperthyroidism. TCRdb redid the calling of the multiplex PCR reads with MiXCR, one entry per CDR3 protein. The profile shows roughly 39,000 distinct CDR3 sequences, roughly 50% of them singletons. Input material: peripheral blood. These TCRs come from an adult woman with stable Graves' hyperthyroidism. Each CDR3 is given with its conserved first and last residue. A D gene is named only where the DNA matches it firmly. The size of a clone is reported for some rows only, either as once, few or many, or as a class for expanded clones.

clone size,J gene,D gene,V gene,CDR3 DNA,CDR3 protein
many,TRBJ2-5,TRBD2,TRBV5-6,TGTGCCAGCAGCTCTGGACTAGCGGGCCAAGAGACCCAGTACTTC,CASSSGLAGQETQYF
NA,TRBJ2-7,TRBD1,TRBV20-1,TGCAGTGCTAGGGACGGCGGACAGGGTAGGGTGTTAGGGGAGCAGTACTTC,CSARDGGQGRVLGEQYF
many,TRBJ2-7,TRBD2,TRBV6-2/TRBV6-3,TGTGCCAGCAGTCCGAGGACTAGCGATGCCTACGAGCAGTACTTC,CASSPRTSDAYEQYF
NA,TRBJ1-5,NA,TRBV19,TGTGCCAGCAAAGGACACGGGCGGGACAATCAGCCCCAGCATTTT,CASKGHGRDNQPQHF
many,TRBJ1-1,NA,TRBV6-6,TGTGCCAGCAGTTACGAGAGCACTGAAGCTTTCTTT,CASSYESTEAFF
NA,TRBJ1-1,NA,TRBV25-1,TGTGCCAGCCACGGTGGTACTGAAGCTTTCTTT,CASHGGTEAFF
NA,TRBJ1-2,NA,TRBV7-9,TGTGCCAGCAGCTTGGGGGGAGGAGGGAACGGCTACACCTTC,CASSLGGGGNGYTF
many,TRBJ2-5,NA,TRBV19,TGTGCCAGTAGTATTTCAGAGACCCAGTACTTC,CASSISETQYF
many,TRBJ1-2,NA,TRBV7-9,TGTGCCAGCAGCTTATTAGAAGGGACCCCCTATGGCTACACCTTC,CASSLLEGTPYGYTF
many,TRBJ2-7,NA,TRBV5-6,TGTGCCAGCAGTCTTACGGAGGAGCTAGATTACGAGCAGTACTTC,CASSLTEELDYEQYF
NA,TRBJ1-5,NA,TRBV6-5,TGTGCCAGCAGTGAAGTAGTCCGGACCCAGCATTTT,CASSEVVRTQHF
NA,TRBJ1-2,NA,TRBV29-1,TGCAGCTTAGATCGGCTGAACTATGGCTACACCTTC,CSLDRLNYGYTF
many,TRBJ1-1,NA,TRBV7-3,TGTGCCAGCAGCCCGGGGCCAGGGAGGGACACTGAAGCTTTCTTT,CASSPGPGRDTEAFF
many,TRBJ2-3,NA,TRBV20-1,TGCAGTGCTAGAGAGTGGGATACGCAGTATTTT,CSAREWDTQYF
once,TRBJ2-5,NA,TRBV20-1,TGCAGTGCCCGGGCAGGGGAGACCCAGTACTTC,CSARAGETQYF
many,TRBJ2-7,NA,TRBV4-1,TGCGCCAGCAGCCAATGGGACGGAATTTACGAGCAGTACTTC,CASSQWDGIYEQYF
NA,TRBJ2-7,TRBD2,TRBV7-2,TGTGCCAGCAGCCAGGGACTAGCGGGAGTTGAGCAGTACTTC,CASSQGLAGVEQYF
many,TRBJ2-3,TRBD2,TRBV24-1,TGTGCCACCAGTGATTTGCCCGGACTAGCGGGAGGGCCTAGCACAGATACGCAGTATTTT,CATSDLPGLAGGPSTDTQYF
NA,TRBJ1-6,TRBD1,TRBV10-3,TGTACCATAAGGGACAGGGAAAATTCACCCCTCCACTTT,CTIRDRENSPLHF
NA,TRBJ2-5,TRBD2,TRBV6-1,TGTGCCAGCAAGACTAGCGGGAGTGGAGAGACCCAGTACTTC,CASKTSGSGETQYF
NA,TRBJ1-2,TRBD1,TRBV7-9,TGTGCCAGCAGCACTTCCGGGACAGGGAACGGCTACACCTTC,CASSTSGTGNGYTF
many,TRBJ1-5,NA,TRBV19,TGTGCCAGTAGGGTGGACAGTTTCAATCAGCCCCAGCATTTT,CASRVDSFNQPQHF
NA,TRBJ2-7,NA,TRBV29-1,TGCAGCGTGCGCGAGGCGGCTACCTACGAGCAGTACTTC,CSVREAATYEQYF
many,TRBJ2-7,TRBD1,TRBV4-1,TGCGCCAGCAGCCAAGCCCCCAGAGTAAGGGACAGCGGCTACGAGCAGTACTTC,CASSQAPRVRDSGYEQYF
many,TRBJ1-2,TRBD1,TRBV12-5,TGTGCTAGTGGTTTGGGGACAGGGTCTGGCTACACCTTC,CASGLGTGSGYTF
many,TRBJ2-7,NA,TRBV7-8,TGTGCCAGCAGCTTAGTTCTCTCCGGACAGTTCTACGAGCAGTACTTC,CASSLVLSGQFYEQYF
NA,TRBJ1-4,NA,TRBV20-1,TGCAGTGCTAGAGGGGGGCCGGGACATGAGGAAAAACTGTTTTTT,CSARGGPGHEEKLFF
many,TRBJ1-2,NA,TRBV15,TGTGCCACCAGCCCCCGAGGGGCGAGAGGCTACACCTTC,CATSPRGARGYTF
medium-sized,TRBJ1-1,NA,TRBV10-3,TGTGCCATCAACCATCAATTGAACACTGAAGCTTTCTTT,CAINHQLNTEAFF
NA,TRBJ2-6,NA,TRBV20-1,TGCAGTGCTAGATCAGAGGCCAACGTCCTGACTTTC,CSARSEANVLTF
NA,TRBJ1-1,TRBD1,TRBV25-1,TGTGCCAGCAGTGCAGGACAGGTGCAAGCTTTCTTT,CASSAGQVQAFF
many,TRBJ1-4,NA,TRBV14,TGTGCCAGCAGCAATAATGCCCCGGGACGGGCTAATGAAAAACTGTTTTTT,CASSNNAPGRANEKLFF
many,TRBJ1-5,NA,TRBV6-2/TRBV6-3,TGTGCCAGCACCGGACAGTCTAGCAATCAGCCCCAGCATTTT,CASTGQSSNQPQHF
many,TRBJ1-5,TRBD1,TRBV24-1,TGTGCCACCAGCGGACAGGGAGAGAATAGCAATCAGCCCCAGCATTTT,CATSGQGENSNQPQHF
many,TRBJ1-5,NA,TRBV6-1,TGTGCCAGCAGTGCCCTGAGCAATCAGCCCCAGCATTTT,CASSALSNQPQHF
NA,TRBJ1-2,NA,TRBV7-3,TGTGCCAGCAGCTTCGGGACCGAGGGGAGCTATGGCTACACCTTC,CASSFGTEGSYGYTF
once,TRBJ2-2,TRBD2,TRBV20-1,TGCAGTGCACCGGGACTAGCGAACACCGGGGAGCTGTTTTTT,CSAPGLANTGELFF
many,TRBJ2-7,NA,TRBV15,TGTGCCACCAGCAGAGGGATTTCGGGGGCGATCAACTCCTACGAGCAGTACTTC,CATSRGISGAINSYEQYF
NA,TRBJ1-1,NA,TRBV12-3/TRBV12-4,TGTGCCAGCAGTTCTCCCTGGGAGGGAGGCGCTGAAGCCTTCTTT,CASSSPWEGGAEAFF
NA,TRBJ2-5,NA,TRBV29-1,TGCAGCGTCGAATTCCAAGAGACCCAGTACTTC,CSVEFQETQYF
medium-sized,TRBJ1-1,TRBD1,TRBV29-1,TGCAGCGTTGCTTGGACAGGGAACACTGAAGCTTTCTTT,CSVAWTGNTEAFF
NA,TRBJ2-7,NA,TRBV7-3,TGCGCCAGCAGCCAAGCCTACGAGCAGTACTTC,CASSQAYEQYF
few,TRBJ1-2,NA,TRBV24-1,TGTGCCACCAGTGATTTGCAGGGCTATGGCTACACCTTC,CATSDLQGYGYTF
once,TRBJ1-5,NA,TRBV5-5,TGTGCCACCTCCAGGGCAACAGGGATAGGGCAGCCCCAGCATTTT,CATSRATGIGQPQHF
NA,TRBJ1-4,NA,TRBV29-1,TGCAGCGTTGGACAGGACGGAAAACTGTTTTTT,CSVGQDGKLFF